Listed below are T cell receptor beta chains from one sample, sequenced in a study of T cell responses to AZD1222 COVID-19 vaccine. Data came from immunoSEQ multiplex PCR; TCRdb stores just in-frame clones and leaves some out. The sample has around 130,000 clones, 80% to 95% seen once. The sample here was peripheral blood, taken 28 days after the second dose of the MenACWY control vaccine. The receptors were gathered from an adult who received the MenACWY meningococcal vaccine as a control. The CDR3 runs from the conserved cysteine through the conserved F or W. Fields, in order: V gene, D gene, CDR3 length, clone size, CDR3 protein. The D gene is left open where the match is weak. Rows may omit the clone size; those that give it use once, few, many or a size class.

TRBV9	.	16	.	CASSVGAAAYKQTQYF
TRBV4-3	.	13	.	CASSQGKNQPQHF
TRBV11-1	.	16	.	CASNFNRGGSSGTQYF
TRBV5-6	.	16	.	CASSLERGQSTDTQYF
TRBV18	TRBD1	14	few	CASSPPQDREIQYF
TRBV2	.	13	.	CATTRAISYEQYF
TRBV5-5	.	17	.	CASSLAGGANYNSPLHF
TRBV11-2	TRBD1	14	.	CASSLMDRGGEQYF
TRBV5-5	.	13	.	CASSLAGRGEAFF
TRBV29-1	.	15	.	CSVEDRGRGGEKLFF
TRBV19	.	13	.	CASSEDSTGELFF
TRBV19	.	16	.	CASRPEGRRAVNEQFF
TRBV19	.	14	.	CASSIYEGNYGYTF
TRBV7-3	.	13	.	CASRRGGADTQYF
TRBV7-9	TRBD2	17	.	CASSLLSPLAGENEQFF
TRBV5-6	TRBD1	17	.	CASSFPGQDLKGYEQYF
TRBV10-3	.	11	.	CATQAAFEQFF
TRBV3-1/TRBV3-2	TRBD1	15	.	CASSQVTGRPGELFF
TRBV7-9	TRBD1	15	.	CASSSRDRGTDTQYF
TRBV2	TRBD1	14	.	CASSQGQGRYEQYF
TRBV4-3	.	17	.	CASSQESGAWSNSPLHF
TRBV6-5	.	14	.	CASSQGRENQPQHF
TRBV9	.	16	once	CASSVGLAPITDTQYF
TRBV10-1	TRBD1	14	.	CASSPGQGVSPLHF
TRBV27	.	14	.	CASSFLGGDYGYTF
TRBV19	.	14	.	CASNLRDSNQPQHF
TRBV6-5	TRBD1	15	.	CASSYASTGPDTQYF
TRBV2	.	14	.	CASSDGLSNQPQHF
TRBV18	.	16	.	CASSPSFGLTNEKLFF
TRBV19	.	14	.	CASSIGGNNQPQHF
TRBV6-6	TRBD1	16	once	CASSYGTGGEPYEQYF